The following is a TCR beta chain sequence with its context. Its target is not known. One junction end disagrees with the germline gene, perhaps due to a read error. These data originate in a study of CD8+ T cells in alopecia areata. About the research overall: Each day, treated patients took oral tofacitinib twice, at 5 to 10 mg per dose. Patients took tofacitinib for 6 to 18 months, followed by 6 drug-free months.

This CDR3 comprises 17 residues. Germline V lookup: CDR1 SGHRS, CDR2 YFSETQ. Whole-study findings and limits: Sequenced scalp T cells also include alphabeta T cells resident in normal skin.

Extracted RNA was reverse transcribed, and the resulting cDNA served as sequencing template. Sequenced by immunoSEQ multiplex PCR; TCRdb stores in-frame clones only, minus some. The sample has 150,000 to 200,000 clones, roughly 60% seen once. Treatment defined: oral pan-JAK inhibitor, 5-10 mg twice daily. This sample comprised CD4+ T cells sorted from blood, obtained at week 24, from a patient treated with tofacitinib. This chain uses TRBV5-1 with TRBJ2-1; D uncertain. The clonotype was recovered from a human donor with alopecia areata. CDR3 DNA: TGCGCCAGCAGCTCTCCCCCCGGGCCCCGCTCCTTCAATGAGCAGTTCTTC. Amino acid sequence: CASSSPPGPRSFNEQFF.